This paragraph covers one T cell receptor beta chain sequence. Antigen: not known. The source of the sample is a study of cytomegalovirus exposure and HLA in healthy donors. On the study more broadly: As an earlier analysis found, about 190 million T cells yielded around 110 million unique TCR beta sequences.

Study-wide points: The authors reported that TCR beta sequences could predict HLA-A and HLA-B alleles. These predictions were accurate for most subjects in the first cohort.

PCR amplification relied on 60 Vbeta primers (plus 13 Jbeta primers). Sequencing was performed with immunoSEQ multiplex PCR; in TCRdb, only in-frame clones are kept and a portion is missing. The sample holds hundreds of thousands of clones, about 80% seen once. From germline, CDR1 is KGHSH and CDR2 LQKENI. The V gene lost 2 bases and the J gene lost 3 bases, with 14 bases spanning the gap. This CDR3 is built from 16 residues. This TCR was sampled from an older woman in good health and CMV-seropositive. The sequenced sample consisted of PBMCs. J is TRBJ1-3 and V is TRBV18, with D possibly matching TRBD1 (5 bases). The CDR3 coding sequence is TGTGCCAGCTCACCATATCCCACACAGGATGGAAACACCATATATTTT. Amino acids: CASSPYPTQDGNTIYF.